The rows below give T cell receptor beta chains drawn from one sample of a study of vaccination and CD4 T cells after COVID-19. Antigen specificity for these receptors is unknown. TCRdb re-called the PCR reads with MiXCR, one entry per CDR3 protein. The sample has 8,000 to 10,000 distinct CDR3 sequences; 30% to 45% are singletons. Sequenced: CD4+ T cells from blood, cultured in vitro. The receptor source for this set is a human donor in good health. Each CDR3 is given with its conserved first and last residue. The D gene is left open where the match is weak. Expanded clones get a size class; other rows say once, few or many, or leave the size out.

TRBJ1-2	.	TRBV19	few	CASIKGNYGYTF	TGTGCCAGTATTAAGGGAAACTATGGCTACACCTTC
TRBJ1-2	.	TRBV6-1	.	CASSDRTDGYTF	TGTGCCAGCAGTGACCGGACCGATGGCTACACCTTC
TRBJ1-1	.	TRBV5-4	.	CASSKLPGSSTEAFF	TGTGCCAGCAGCAAGCTACCGGGCAGCAGCACTGAAGCTTTCTTT
TRBJ2-5	.	TRBV20-1	.	CSARGETQYF	TGCAGTGCTAGGGGAGAGACCCAGTACTTC
TRBJ1-2	.	TRBV30	few	CAWTPSANYGYTF	TGTGCCTGGACTCCTAGCGCTAACTATGGCTACACCTTC
TRBJ2-5	TRBD1	TRBV6-5	.	CASSYSRGQETQYF	TGTGCCAGCAGTTACTCCAGGGGGCAAGAGACCCAGTACTTC
TRBJ2-1	.	TRBV28	.	CASGGSGYNEQFF	TGTGCCAGTGGAGGGAGTGGTTACAATGAGCAGTTCTTC
TRBJ1-2	.	TRBV28	.	CASSLTALYGYTF	TGTGCCAGCAGTTTAACAGCTCTCTATGGCTACACCTTC
TRBJ2-7	TRBD1	TRBV6-1	.	CASRGAGGPYEQYF	TGTGCCAGCAGAGGGGCAGGGGGCCCATACGAGCAGTACTTC
TRBJ2-7	TRBD2	TRBV27	.	CASSLFGLAGGPSQWHF	TGTGCCAGCAGTTTATTTGGACTAGCGGGAGGGCCCAGCCAGTGGCACTTC
TRBJ2-3	TRBD1	TRBV19	.	CASSRGQGAADTQYF	TGTGCCAGTAGTAGAGGACAGGGGGCCGCAGATACGCAGTATTTT
TRBJ2-3	.	TRBV6-2/TRBV6-3	.	CASSRRGDTQYF	TGTGCCAGCAGTCGACGGGGAGATACGCAGTATTTT
TRBJ2-1	.	TRBV11-1	few	CASSLVGSESEQFF	TGTGCCAGCAGCTTAGTTGGTAGCGAAAGTGAGCAGTTCTTC
TRBJ1-5	.	TRBV6-2/TRBV6-3	.	CASSPLGGTPQHF	TGTGCCAGCAGTCCCCTAGGGGGAACGCCCCAGCATTTT
TRBJ2-1	.	TRBV19	.	CASSTRRTSVHEQFF	TGTGCCAGTAGTACAAGACGAACTAGTGTCCATGAGCAGTTCTTC
TRBJ2-6	.	TRBV18	.	CASSPAGHSGANVLTF	TGTGCCAGCTCACCGGCAGGGCACTCTGGGGCCAACGTCCTGACTTTC
TRBJ2-6	.	TRBV27	few	CASSLGWGVGGANVLTF	TGTGCCAGCAGTCTGGGTTGGGGAGTGGGGGGGGCCAACGTCCTGACTTTC
TRBJ1-1	.	TRBV6-5	.	CASSYTGTANTEAFF	TGTGCCAGCAGTTATACCGGGACGGCAAACACTGAAGCTTTCTTT
TRBJ2-2	TRBD1	TRBV28	.	CASSPPRQGVNTGELFF	TGTGCCAGCAGTCCACCCCGACAGGGAGTGAACACCGGGGAGCTGTTTTTT
TRBJ1-2	.	TRBV10-3	medium-sized	CATLGTNYGYTF	TGTGCCACGCTAGGGACCAACTATGGCTACACCTTC
TRBJ2-3	TRBD1	TRBV28	.	CASRSRDRGHTDTQYF	TGTGCCAGCAGATCCCGGGACAGGGGCCACACAGATACGCAGTATTTT
TRBJ1-5	.	TRBV7-2	few	CASSLSSNQPQHF	TGTGCCAGCAGCTTAAGTAGCAATCAGCCCCAGCATTTT
TRBJ2-7	TRBD1	TRBV28	.	CASLDGTGGVYEQYF	TGTGCCAGCTTGGACGGGACAGGGGGCGTTTACGAGCAGTACTTC
TRBJ2-7	.	TRBV7-9	few	CASSLEGGYEQYF	TGTGCCAGCAGCTTAGAGGGGGGCTACGAGCAGTACTTC
TRBJ2-5	.	TRBV7-8	.	CASSSIKYREETQYF	TGTGCCAGCAGCTCAATAAAATACAGGGAAGAGACCCAGTACTTC
TRBJ2-7	.	TRBV15	.	CATREAGGTAPGEQYF	TGTGCCACCAGGGAGGCTGGCGGGACAGCCCCGGGCGAGCAGTACTTC
TRBJ2-1	TRBD2	TRBV19	.	CASSKTSGNYNEQFF	TGTGCCAGTAGTAAAACTAGCGGGAACTACAATGAGCAGTTCTTC
TRBJ1-6	.	TRBV20-1	.	CSARPSRTYNSPLHF	TGCAGTGCTAGACCGAGCCGTACCTATAATTCACCCCTCCACTTT
TRBJ1-6	.	TRBV6-1	few	CASSTQGRSSYNSPLHF	TGTGCCAGCAGCACCCAAGGCCGCAGCTCCTATAATTCACCCCTCCACTTT
TRBJ2-1	TRBD1	TRBV20-1	.	CSASYRGDYNEQFF	TGCAGTGCTAGTTACAGGGGGGATTACAATGAGCAGTTCTTC
TRBJ2-2	.	TRBV27	.	CASSSLRGELFF	TGTGCCAGCAGTTCCCTTCGGGGGGAGCTGTTTTTT
TRBJ2-7	.	TRBV19	.	CASSILSRDSYEQYF	TGTGCCAGTAGTATCCTTTCCAGGGACTCCTACGAGCAGTACTTC
TRBJ2-1	.	TRBV20-1	few	CSAREASYNEQFF	TGCAGTGCTAGAGAGGCCTCCTACAATGAGCAGTTCTTC
TRBJ2-5	TRBD2	TRBV27	.	CASSSLPRKREFIETQYF	TGTGCCAGCAGTTCCCTTCCCAGGAAGCGGGAGTTCATAGAGACCCAGTACTTC
TRBJ2-5	TRBD2	TRBV18	.	CASSRLAQETQYF	TGTGCCAGCTCACGACTAGCACAAGAGACCCAGTACTTC
TRBJ2-1	.	TRBV11-2	few	CASSTSGWDASYNEQFF	TGTGCCAGCAGCACAAGTGGCTGGGACGCTTCCTACAATGAGCAGTTCTTC
TRBJ1-1	.	TRBV20-1	few	CTLLGDSIEAFF	TGCACTTTACTGGGCGACAGTATTGAAGCTTTCTTT
TRBJ2-3	TRBD1	TRBV7-3	.	CASSLDRASTDTQYF	TGTGCCAGCAGCTTAGACAGGGCGAGCACAGATACGCAGTATTTT
TRBJ2-7	.	TRBV25-1	.	CASSEPAARSYEQYF	TGTGCCAGCAGTGAGCCAGCGGCCCGCTCCTACGAGCAGTACTTC
TRBJ1-1	.	TRBV7-3	few	CASSLIKGRGEAFF	TGTGCCAGCAGCTTAATAAAGGGGAGGGGTGAAGCTTTCTTT
TRBJ2-2	.	TRBV20-1	large	CSARRGSTGELFF	TGCAGTGCTAGAAGGGGATCCACCGGGGAGCTGTTTTTT
TRBJ2-7	.	TRBV21-1	.	CAGGAGILPNEQYF	TGTGCGGGGGGGGCAGGGATTCTTCCTAACGAGCAGTACTTC
TRBJ1-1	TRBD1	TRBV23-1	.	CASSQSRQGVRNTEAFF	TGCGCCAGCAGTCAATCTAGACAGGGGGTTAGGAACACTGAAGCTTTCTTT
TRBJ2-1	TRBD1	TRBV28	few	CASREQGPLYNEQFF	TGTGCCAGCAGGGAACAGGGGCCCCTTTACAATGAGCAGTTCTTC
TRBJ1-1	.	TRBV16	.	CASSLTRGQGDTEAFF	TGTGCCAGCAGCCTCACCCGAGGGCAGGGAGACACTGAAGCTTTCTTT
TRBJ2-3	TRBD2	TRBV10-3	.	CAITLDGRADTQYF	TGTGCCATCACCCTAGACGGGAGGGCAGATACGCAGTATTTT
TRBJ1-2	TRBD1	TRBV24-1	few	CATSDMDRGSGYTF	TGTGCCACCAGTGATATGGACAGGGGGAGTGGCTACACCTTC
TRBJ2-1	.	TRBV20-1	.	CSASSPGGFYNEQFF	TGCAGTGCTAGTTCCCCCGGAGGGTTCTACAATGAGCAGTTCTTC
TRBJ2-3	TRBD2	TRBV19	.	CASSNYRLAGVGTDTQYF	TGTGCCAGTAGCAACTATAGACTAGCGGGAGTTGGCACAGATACGCAGTATTTT
TRBJ2-5	TRBD1	TRBV11-3	.	CASSLNRGEETQYF	TGTGCCAGCAGCCTGAACAGGGGAGAAGAGACCCAGTACTTC
TRBJ2-7	TRBD2	TRBV27	.	CASSLTSDRGRDYEQYF	TGTGCCAGCAGTCTCACCTCCGATCGCGGGAGGGACTACGAGCAGTACTTC
TRBJ1-6	.	TRBV15	.	CATSRDSTRDSPLHF	TGTGCCACCAGCAGAGATTCAACCAGGGATTCACCCCTCCACTTT
TRBJ2-5	.	TRBV20-1	few	CSAREVRQQETQYF	TGCAGTGCTAGAGAAGTGAGACAGCAAGAGACCCAGTACTTC
TRBJ2-2	.	TRBV27	few	CASSSQGAAGELFF	TGTGCCAGCAGTTCCCAGGGTGCGGCCGGGGAGCTGTTTTTT
TRBJ2-1	.	TRBV6-4	.	CASSDRYNEQFF	TGTGCCAGCAGTGACAGGTACAATGAGCAGTTCTTC
TRBJ1-2	TRBD1	TRBV4-3	.	CASSQDGQGVGGYTF	TGCGCCAGCAGCCAAGACGGACAGGGGGTAGGTGGCTACACCTTC
TRBJ1-2	.	TRBV7-2	.	CASSLPGGINYGYTF	TGTGCCAGCAGCTTACCCGGGGGGATTAACTATGGCTACACCTTC
TRBJ2-3	.	TRBV5-6	.	CASSLNGGYDTQYF	TGTGCCAGCAGCTTGAATGGGGGCTACGATACGCAGTATTTT
TRBJ1-1	TRBD1	TRBV10-3	.	CAITHRGDVTEAFF	TGTGCCATCACCCACAGGGGTGATGTCACTGAAGCTTTCTTT